This T cell receptor (beta chain) emerged from a study of a mutant IDH1 vaccine in newly diagnosed glioma (dated by TCRdb to about 2021). General notes on the study: Of the approximately 33 treated patients, about 62% were male and 37.5% were female, and a mean age of roughly 40 years was recorded. Longitudinal TCRB deep sequencing was done for some 25 treated patients, wherever samples were available for exploratory analyses. Peripheral blood was collected at six visits: V03 (baseline), V05, V07, V10, V12 and V13. Prior to enrollment, standard therapy consisting of radiotherapy alone, temozolomide alone, or radiochemotherapy with temozolomide had been administered to patients, with the combination being received by most patients. What the research found in general, with its limitations: No apparent relationship was observed between pseudoprogression and alterations in the top peripheral T cell clonotypes detected by TCRB sequencing. PBMC samples for TCRB deep sequencing were selected based on availability. The authors noted that analyses of patient blood samples could not be reproduced because of sample limitations. Immune responses induced by the vaccine were seen in over 80% of patients across multiple MHC alleles.

The time point label of this sample denotes: baseline, week 1 (first vaccination visit). Explained via the paper, the treatment or condition label denotes: pre-vaccination baseline after standard-of-care therapy. Newly diagnosed WHO grade 3 or 4 IDH1-mutant astrocytomas showing loss of nuclear ATRX were present in the donors. The samples were drawn from NOA16, a multicentre, single-arm, open-label phase I trial in Germany that tested a mutant IDH1 peptide vaccine in humans for the first time. Visit V03 blood draws served as the baseline sample for immunogenicity testing. Genomic DNA for TCRB sequencing was isolated from EDTA blood with the DNeasy Blood and Tissue Kit. Inclusive of the bounding cysteine and phenylalanine, the CDR3 is 14 residues long. Only the CDR3 region is kept as DNA, spanning 42 bases read in frame from base 1. In the germline V gene, CDR1 corresponds to MNHNS and CDR2 to SASEGT. V lost 5 bases and J lost 4 bases; the stretch between them is 12 bases long.

Libraries were made using the immunoSEQ multiplex PCR assay. The hsTCRB Kit was used according to the manufacturer's protocol to amplify rearranged TCR beta chain sequences. An Illumina MiSeq was used to sequence the TCRB libraries. Regarding the original processing steps: Demultiplexing, trimming and gene mapping were performed with the kit vendor's proprietary platform. The immuneACCESS repertoire file appears here via TCRdb, limited to in-frame rearrangements. These files lack a portion of the clones; in checked studies, under half of the deficit traces to unresolved V genes, and the cause of the others is not known. That table gives V, J and clone size, and the DNA gave D and trimming. For this sample the table gives about 92,000 clones, of which roughly 85% were detected only once. Roughly 7.1% of the sample comes from the top ten. Of note for this clone: The antigen it recognizes is unknown. No qualities accompany the bases; no much larger clone lies one base away.

The clonotype originates from a woman aged 45 to 65 with glioma. This sample comprised PBMCs, obtained from a glioma patient treated with radiotherapy, temozolomide or both. Here the chain combines TRBV6-1 and TRBJ1-3; possibly the D gene is TRBD1, per 5 matching bases. The CDR3 protein sequence reads: CASSPGPAGNTIYF. The DNA reads as follows: TGTGCCAGCAGTCCAGGGCCGGCGGGAAACACCATATATTTT.